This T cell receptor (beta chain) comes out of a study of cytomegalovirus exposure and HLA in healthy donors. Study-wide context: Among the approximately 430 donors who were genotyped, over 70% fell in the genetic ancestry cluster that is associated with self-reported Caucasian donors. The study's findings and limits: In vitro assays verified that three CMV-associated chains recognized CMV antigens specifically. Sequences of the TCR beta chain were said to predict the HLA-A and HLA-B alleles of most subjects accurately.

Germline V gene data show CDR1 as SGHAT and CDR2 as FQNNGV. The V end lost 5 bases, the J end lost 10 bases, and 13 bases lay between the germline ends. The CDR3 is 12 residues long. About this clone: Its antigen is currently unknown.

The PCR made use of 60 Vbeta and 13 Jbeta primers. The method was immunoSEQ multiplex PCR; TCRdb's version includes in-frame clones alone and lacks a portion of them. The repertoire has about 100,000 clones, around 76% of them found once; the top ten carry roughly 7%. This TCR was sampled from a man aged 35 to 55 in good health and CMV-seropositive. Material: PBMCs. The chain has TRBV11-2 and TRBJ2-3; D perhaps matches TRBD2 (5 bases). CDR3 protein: CASSPSLGAQYF. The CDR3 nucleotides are TGTGCCAGCAGCCCCTCGCTCGGGGCGCAGTATTTT.